This T cell receptor (beta chain) was recorded in a study of T cells expressing NK-cell markers. This CDR3 has 18 residues. The germline gives CDR1 SGHRS, CDR2 YFSETQ. In generating TCR beta cDNA, 5'RACE template switching with UMIs was used. Following a re-call of the 5' RACE reads, TCRdb has one entry per CDR3 protein and lacks DNA. This sample carries about 400,000 distinct CDR3 sequences, with around 11% going to the ten biggest clones. The sequencing sample was made of blood T cells: a sorted CD56 or NKG2C T cell subset, CD4+ or CD8+ T cells, or bulk PBMC T cells (not recorded which). This chain links TRBV5-1 with TRBJ2-1; TCRdb designates TRBD2, a call that cannot be tested without DNA. The receptor was derived from a woman in her forties or fifties in good health. CDR3 region: CASSRSLAATLSYNEQFF.